A single sample is the source of the 29 T cell receptor beta chains below, sequenced in a study of cytomegalovirus exposure and HLA in healthy donors. The PCR had 60 Vbeta and 13 Jbeta primers. Sequencing was performed with immunoSEQ multiplex PCR; in TCRdb, only in-frame clones are kept and a portion is missing. This table has 110,000 or so clones, 65% to 75% appearing once. Sequenced sample: PBMCs. The source of these receptors is a woman in her forties or fifties in good health and CMV-seropositive.

The gene calls are TRBV5-1 and TRBJ2-2, with D maybe TRBD2 (6 bases). V was trimmed by 4 bases and J by 5 bases, leaving 15 bases between them. Germline lookup yields CDR1 SGHRS and CDR2 YFSETQ. This CDR3 region has 15 residues. CDR3 coding DNA: TGCGCCAGCAGCCCGGAGGGTAGTGAGACCGGGGAGCTGTTTTTT. Amino acids: CASSPEGSETGELFF.

This chain joins TRBV5-1 and TRBJ1-1; D gene ambiguous. Germline-derived CDR1 and CDR2 are SGHRS and YFSETQ. The CDR3 is 14 residues long. V was trimmed by 6 bases and J by 0 bases, leaving 12 bases between them. The CDR3 DNA reads as TGCGCCAGCAACCCTAGTGGAATGAACACTGAAGCTTTCTTT. It translates to CASNPSGMNTEAFF.

The V call is TRBV5-1, the J call TRBJ2-7; TRBD2 matches 11 bases. There are 15 residues in the CDR3. V lost 4 bases to trimming and J lost 4 bases; unmatched junction nucleotides: 7. Looked up from germline, CDR1 is SGHRS and CDR2 is YFSETQ. The CDR3 region has the DNA TGCGCCAGCAGCCCAGGGACTAGCGGAAAATACGAGCAGTACTTC. As protein: CASSPGTSGKYEQYF.

This clone showed up just once. The rearrangement joins TRBV14 to TRBJ2-3, with D perhaps matching TRBD1 (6 bases). Per germline, CDR1 SGHDN and CDR2 FVKESK. CDR3 length: 16 residues. V was cut by 1 base and J by 2 bases, with 13 bases left in between. The CDR3 DNA is TGTGCCAGCAGCCAAGGTGAAGGGGGATACACAGATACGCAGTATTTT. Its protein is CASSQGEGGYTDTQYF.

This rearrangement joins TRBV19 to TRBJ1-5, with 7 bases fitting TRBD1. There are 12 residues in the CDR3. Trimming at V came to 10 bases and at J to 6 bases, leaving 6 bases not matched to a gene. CDR1 and CDR2 (germline): LNHDA, SQIVND (reference sequence). The CDR3 DNA follows: TGTGCCACCAAGACAGGGCTTCAGCCCCAGCATTTT. This encodes CATKTGLQPQHF.

V usage is TRBV7-6 and J usage is TRBJ2-7; TRBD1 matches 7 bases. The CDR3 runs to 14 residues. Germline V gives CDR1 SGHVS, CDR2 FNYEAQ. J lost 3 bases, V lost 5 bases, and 7 bases had no gene match. CDR3 sequence: CASSPGTANYEQYF. CDR3 nucleotides: TGTGCCAGCAGCCCTGGGACAGCTAACTACGAGCAGTACTTC.

This clone was counted between two and nine times. This chain uses TRBV30 with TRBJ2-7, with TRBD1 matching 9 bases. Per the germline V gene, CDR1 is GTSNPN and CDR2 is SVGIG (reference sequence). The length of the CDR3 is 15 residues. J lost 5 bases, V lost 3 bases, and 11 bases had no gene match. The CDR3 region has the DNA TGTGCCTGGAGGAGGACAGGGGCCCCGTGGGACGAGCAGTACTTC. The encoded protein is CAWRRTGAPWDEQYF.

This chain links TRBV4-1 with TRBJ2-2, with 9 nucleotides matching TRBD2. This CDR3 has 17 amino acids. The V gene's germline CDR1 is MGHRA and CDR2 YSYEKL. V lost 4 bases, J lost 1 base, and 7 bases stayed unmatched. CDR3 bases: TGCGCCAGCAGCCCGGGCCCAGCGGGAGGGAACACCGGGGAGCTGTTTTTT. This translates into CASSPGPAGGNTGELFF.

V and J are TRBV5-4 and TRBJ2-1; 12 bases fit TRBD2. Germline trimming cut 4 bases from V and 5 bases from J; bases unmatched to any gene: 7. Per germline, CDR1 SGHNT and CDR2 YYREEE (reference sequence). The CDR3 totals 16 residues. CDR3 in amino acids: CASSVPSGRADNEQFF. The CDR3 DNA reads TGTGCCAGCAGCGTACCTAGCGGGAGGGCCGACAATGAGCAGTTCTTC.

This clone was picked up one time. V gene TRBV5-6 combines with J gene TRBJ2-1; no reliable D call. The V end was cut by 1 base, the J end by 9 bases, with 8 bases between. This CDR3 spans 12 amino acids. Germline V lookup: CDR1 SGHDT, CDR2 YYEEEE. The CDR3 here is CASSLIDTEQFF. The CDR3 DNA is TGTGCCAGCAGCTTGATAGATACTGAGCAGTTCTTC.

This chain connects TRBV4-1 to TRBJ2-3; weak D call: TRBD1 (5 bases). V lost 2 bases, J lost 3 bases, and 15 bases lay in between. CDR3 length equals 16 residues. Germline CDR1 reads MGHRA; CDR2 reads YSYEKL. The CDR3 here is CASSQPGARSTDTQYF. The CDR3 nucleotides are TGCGCCAGCAGCCAACCTGGGGCCAGGTCTACAGATACGCAGTATTTT.

The chain's CDR3 is CASSLEYTFYSNQPQHF. In DNA, the CDR3 is TGTGCCAGCAGCTTAGAGTACACCTTTTATAGCAATCAGCCCCAGCATTTT. The V gene is TRBV7-2, the J gene TRBJ1-5; D is uncertain. Germline CDR1 is SGHTA and CDR2 is FQGNSA. This CDR3 is built from 17 residues. The V gene lost 1 base and the J gene lost 0 bases, with 13 bases spanning the gap.

The chain is built from TRBV4-2 and TRBJ2-7, with 8 bases that match TRBD1. Germline V gene lookup returns CDR1 LGHNA and CDR2 YNFKEQ. The CDR3 is 16 amino acids. J gave up 1 base and V 4 bases, and 9 bases lay outside the gene matches. The CDR3 sequence is CASSPTVQGVSYEQYF. In DNA, the CDR3 is TGTGCCAGCAGCCCCACGGTACAGGGGGTATCCTACGAGCAGTACTTC.

The chain combines TRBV19 with TRBJ1-5, with D possibly TRBD1 on 5 matching bases. CDR3 size: 14 residues. Germline V CDR1 and CDR2: LNHDA, SQIVND (reference sequence). V lost 7 bases to trimming and J lost 0 bases, with 10 bases between them. CDR3 in amino acids: CASKVDSSNQPQHF. As DNA, the CDR3 is TGTGCCAGTAAGGTAGACAGTAGCAATCAGCCCCAGCATTTT.

A few counts support this clone. V gene TRBV19 combines with J gene TRBJ2-2; no definite D call. The CDR3 is made up of 10 amino acids. V was cut by 10 bases and J by 6 bases, with 6 bases left in between. CDR1 and CDR2 from the germline V gene are LNHDA and SQIVND (reference sequence). The CDR3 DNA sequence: TGTGCCACTATGGCCGGGGAGCTGTTTTTT. Protein: CATMAGELFF.

This sequence joins TRBV12-5 and TRBJ2-2; 13 bases fit TRBD2. CDR1 is LGHNT and CDR2 is FRNRAP in the germline V gene. The J segment lost 6 bases and the V segment lost 6 bases, leaving 7 bases of the junction unmatched. This CDR3 contains 16 residues. Here the CDR3 DNA reads TGTGCTAGTGGCCCCGGACTAGCGGGAGAGGCCGGGGAGCTGTTTTTT. This encodes CASGPGLAGEAGELFF.

This clone showed up just a few times. The chain joins TRBV5-4 to TRBJ2-7; 9 nucleotides align to TRBD1. CDR3 length equals 15 residues. V was clipped by 5 bases and J by 2 bases; unmatched bases: 8. Germline CDR1 and CDR2: SGHNT and YYREEE (reference sequence). The CDR3, as DNA: TGTGCCAGCAGACCCGGGACAGGGATCCCCTACGAGCAGTACTTC. Amino acids: CASRPGTGIPYEQYF.

This sequence joins TRBV30 and TRBJ2-5; 13 nucleotides line up with TRBD2. With the DNA end fitting TRBJ2-7 better, the J assignment may be wrong. The length of the CDR3 is 15 residues. CDR1 is GTSNPN, CDR2 SVGIG, per germline (reference sequence). The CDR3 coding sequence is TGTGCCTGGGGGGGACTAGCGGGACCCCACTACGAGCAGTACTTC. It specifies CAWGGLAGPHYEQYF.

This chain uses TRBV5-4 with TRBJ2-1; 7 nucleotides align to TRBD2. The CDR3 has 17 residues. J gave up 3 bases and V 3 bases, and 12 bases lay outside the gene matches. CDR1 SGHNT and CDR2 YYREEE come from the germline V gene (reference sequence). The CDR3 reads CASSSTHPRDYYNEQFF. The CDR3 region has the DNA TGTGCCAGCAGCTCAACACATCCCCGGGACTACTACAATGAGCAGTTCTTC. The full variable domain, with the rest looked up from reference TRBV5-4 and TRBJ2-1, is ETGVTQSPTHLIKTRGQQVTLRCSSQSGHNTVSWYQQALGQGPQFIFQYYREEENGRGNFPPRFSGLQFPNYSSELNVNALELDDSALYLCASSSTHPRDYYNEQFFGPGTRLTVL.

The chain links TRBV6-4 to TRBJ2-1, with 10 bases identical to TRBD2. The length of the CDR3 is 17 residues. V lost 2 bases to trimming and J lost 2 bases; unmatched junction nucleotides: 6. The germline V gene has CDR1 MRHNA and CDR2 SNTAGT. The CDR3 DNA follows: TGTGCCAGCAGTGACCGGGCTAGCGGGAGTACCTACAATGAGCAGTTCTTC. This gives the protein CASSDRASGSTYNEQFF.

The chain is built from TRBV27 and TRBJ2-1; the D is unclear. CDR3 size: 12 residues. V lost 6 bases to trimming and J lost 7 bases, with 10 bases between them. The germline CDR1 and CDR2 sequences are MNHEY and SMNVEV (reference sequence). This chain's CDR3 is CASRRLENEQFF. The CDR3 DNA reads TGTGCCAGCAGGAGACTCGAAAATGAGCAGTTCTTC.

This clone is a singleton in its sample. This sequence joins TRBV6-1 and TRBJ2-3, with TRBD2 as a possible D gene (5 bases). There are 14 residues in the CDR3. Looked up from germline, CDR1 is MNHNS and CDR2 is SASEGT. Trimming stripped 6 bases from V and 5 bases from J, with 15 bases between. CDR3 DNA sequence: TGTGCCAGCAGGGCCCGGGGAAGGGTAGATACGCAGTATTTT. This codes for CASRARGRVDTQYF.

V is TRBV5-1 and J is TRBJ2-1; possibly TRBD1 for D (6 bases). Germline V gives CDR1 SGHRS, CDR2 YFSETQ. This CDR3 spans 19 amino acids. The V gene lost 4 bases and the J gene lost 1 base, with 24 bases spanning the gap. The CDR3 region is CASSEASQGVLRSYNEQFF. CDR3 coding DNA: TGCGCCAGCAGCGAAGCCTCACAGGGAGTCCTAAGGTCCTACAATGAGCAGTTCTTC. The complete variable domain, with remaining parts taken from reference TRBV5-1 and TRBJ2-1, reads KAGVTQTPRYLIKTRGQQVTLSCSPISGHRSVSWYQQTPGQGLQFLFEYFSETQRNKGNFPGRFSGRQFSNSRSEMNVSTLELGDSALYLCASSEASQGVLRSYNEQFFGPGTRLTVL.

V gene TRBV10-3 combines with J gene TRBJ2-1; perhaps TRBD2 as D (8 bases). The V gene lost 4 bases and the J gene lost 4 bases, with 14 bases spanning the gap. Germline values: CDR1 ENHRY, CDR2 SYGVKD. The CDR3 consists of 15 residues. The CDR3 nucleotides read TGTGCCATCAGTGCGGGAGGGGGCAAATACAATGAGCAGTTCTTC. Its translation is CAISAGGGKYNEQFF.

This chain connects TRBV7-9 to TRBJ1-1; D uncertain. V dropped 2 bases and J dropped 1 base, with 5 bases sitting between them. Per germline, CDR1 SEHNR and CDR2 FQNEAQ (reference sequence). This CDR3 comprises 13 residues. As DNA, the CDR3 is TGTGCCAGCAGCTTAAGCCAGAACACTGAAGCTTTCTTT. Its translation: CASSLSQNTEAFF.

CDR3 DNA: TGCGCCAGCAGCCCCGGGACAGGGCAGCGTCAGCCCCAGCATTTT. Amino acids: CASSPGTGQRQPQHF. The chain carries TRBV5-1 and TRBJ1-5, with 9 bases fitting TRBD1. The CDR3 consists of 15 residues. CDR1 is SGHRS, CDR2 YFSETQ, per germline. Trimming cost V 4 bases and J 6 bases; bases outside gene matches: 8. The variable domain in full, with the rest retrieved from reference TRBV5-1 and TRBJ1-5, is KAGVTQTPRYLIKTRGQQVTLSCSPISGHRSVSWYQQTPGQGLQFLFEYFSETQRNKGNFPGRFSGRQFSNSRSEMNVSTLELGDSALYLCASSPGTGQRQPQHFGDGTRLSIL.

The rearrangement uses TRBV5-1 and TRBJ2-1, with D possibly TRBD1 on 6 matching bases. The germline V and J ends were trimmed by 2 bases and 6 bases, with 15 bases remaining between them. Germline V gene lookup returns CDR1 SGHRS and CDR2 YFSETQ. CDR3 size: 15 residues. This CDR3 reads CASSFFGLGANEQFF. CDR3 in DNA: TGCGCCAGCAGCTTCTTCGGACTGGGGGCCAATGAGCAGTTCTTC.

The rearrangement uses TRBV27 and TRBJ1-5, with 7 bases aligning to TRBD1. Trimming removed 1 base from V and 7 bases from J; junction bases left unmatched: 4. The CDR3 length is 14 residues. Per germline, CDR1 MNHEY and CDR2 SMNVEV (reference sequence). The CDR3 DNA reads as TGTGCCAGCAGTTTATTGACAGGGAGACAGCCCCAGCATTTT. Its translation: CASSLLTGRQPQHF.

This chain links TRBV6-5 with TRBJ2-7, with 7 positions matching TRBD1. The CDR3 runs to 14 residues. Trimming at V came to 5 bases and at J to 4 bases, leaving 8 bases not matched to a gene. CDR1 MNHEY and CDR2 SVGAGI come from the germline V gene. The CDR3: CASSPSGQVYEQYF. Written as DNA, the CDR3 is TGTGCCAGCAGTCCTTCCGGACAGGTTTACGAGCAGTACTTC.